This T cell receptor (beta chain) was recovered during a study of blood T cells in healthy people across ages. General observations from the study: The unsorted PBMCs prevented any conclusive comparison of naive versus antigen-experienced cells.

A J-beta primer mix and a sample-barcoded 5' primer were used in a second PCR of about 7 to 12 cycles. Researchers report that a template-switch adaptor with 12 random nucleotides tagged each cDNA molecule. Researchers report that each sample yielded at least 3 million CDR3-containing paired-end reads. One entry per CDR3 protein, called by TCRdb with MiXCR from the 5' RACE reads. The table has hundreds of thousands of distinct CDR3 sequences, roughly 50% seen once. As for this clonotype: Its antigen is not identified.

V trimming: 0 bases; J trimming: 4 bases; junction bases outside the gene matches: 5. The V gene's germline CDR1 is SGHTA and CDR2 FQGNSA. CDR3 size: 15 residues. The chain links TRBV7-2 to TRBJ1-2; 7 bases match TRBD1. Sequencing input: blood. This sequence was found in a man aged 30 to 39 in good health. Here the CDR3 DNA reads TGTGCCAGCAGCTTAGCGAGGTCAGGGGGCTATGGCTACACCTTC. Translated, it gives CASSLARSGGYGYTF. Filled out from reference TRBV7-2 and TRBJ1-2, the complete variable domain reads GAGVSQSPSNKVTEKGKDVELRCDPISGHTALYWYRQSLGQGLEFLIYFQGNSAPDKSGLPSDRFSAERTGGSVSTLTIQRTQQEDSAVYLCASSLARSGGYGYTFGSGTRLTVV.